This is a list of T cell receptor beta chains from one sample in a study of blood T cell repertoires in COVID-19. The assay was immunoSEQ multiplex PCR, and TCRdb's table has in-frame clones only and misses some. Of roughly 70,000 clones listed, more than 65% are singletons. The sample taken for sequencing was peripheral blood. The source is a human donor in a cohort sampled during active COVID-19. Each CDR3 is given with its conserved first and last residue. Fields, in order: V gene, J gene, clone size, D gene, CDR3 DNA, CDR3 protein. A D gene is named only where the DNA matches it firmly. The size entry is marked missing in some rows and otherwise reads once, few, many or a size class.

TRBV10-3,TRBJ2-1,NA,TRBD2,TGTGCCATCAGTGAGTCCCTAGCGGGAAACAATGAGCAGTTCTTC,CAISESLAGNNEQFF
TRBV28,TRBJ1-6,NA,TRBD1,TGTGCCAGCAGGTCCGGGACAGGGGCGTCACCCCTCCACTTT,CASRSGTGASPLHF
TRBV5-4,TRBJ2-2,NA,TRBD1,TGTGCCAGCCGGACAGGGGGCACCGGGGAGCTGTTTTTT,CASRTGGTGELFF
TRBV13,TRBJ1-2,NA,TRBD1,TGTGCCAGCAGCCGGCCGGGACAGGGGGACCCAGGCTACACCTTC,CASSRPGQGDPGYTF
TRBV6-2/TRBV6-3,TRBJ2-1,NA,NA,TGTGCCAGCAGTCCCGGGACTGACTACATCTTTGAGCAGTTCTTC,CASSPGTDYIFEQFF
TRBV10-3,TRBJ2-1,NA,NA,TGTGCCATCAGTGTACAGGACAATGAGCAGTTCTTC,CAISVQDNEQFF
TRBV6-6,TRBJ2-3,NA,TRBD2,TGTGCCAGCAGTCCGCTAGCGGGGGGCCGAAACGGCACAGATACGCAGTATTTT,CASSPLAGGRNGTDTQYF
TRBV7-9,TRBJ1-2,NA,NA,TGTGCCAGCAGCTCCAAGGACAGAAACTATGGCTACACCTTC,CASSSKDRNYGYTF
TRBV12-3/TRBV12-4,TRBJ1-1,NA,NA,TGTGCCAGCAGTTTAGGACAGCCTGAAGCTTTCTTT,CASSLGQPEAFF
TRBV5-8,TRBJ2-7,NA,TRBD1,TGTGCCAGCAGCTTGTGGACAGGGATTTCCGACGAGCAGTACTTC,CASSLWTGISDEQYF
TRBV13,TRBJ2-2,once,NA,TGTGCCAGCAGCTTATCTCCCGGGGAGCTGTTTTTT,CASSLSPGELFF
TRBV2,TRBJ1-6,NA,TRBD1,TGTGCCAGCAGGACAGGGGAGATTCCTAATTCACCCCTCCACTTT,CASRTGEIPNSPLHF
TRBV4-2,TRBJ2-7,NA,NA,TGTGCCAGCAGCCAAGGGCTTAACTCCTACGAGCAGTACTTC,CASSQGLNSYEQYF
TRBV10-2,TRBJ2-5,NA,TRBD1,TGCGCCAGCAGGGTACACCGGGACAGGGGTTGGGAGACCCAGTACTTC,CASRVHRDRGWETQYF
TRBV2,TRBJ1-1,NA,NA,TGTGCCAGCACCCGGGACATTAACGAAGCTTTCTTT,CASTRDINEAFF
TRBV5-1,TRBJ2-3,NA,NA,TGCGCCAGCGGGACTGGAAACACAGATACGCAGTATTTT,CASGTGNTDTQYF
TRBV28,TRBJ2-1,NA,NA,TGTGCCAGCAGTCCCGTAGGGGGTGGCAATGAGCAGTTCTTC,CASSPVGGGNEQFF
TRBV9,TRBJ1-6,once,TRBD1,TGTGCCAGCAGCGGAACACAGGGGGTAGGTTCACCCCTCCACTTT,CASSGTQGVGSPLHF
TRBV6-2/TRBV6-3,TRBJ2-1,NA,TRBD2,TGTGCCAGCAGTCCACTAGCGGGGGGTTACAATGAGCAGTTCTTC,CASSPLAGGYNEQFF
TRBV5-1,TRBJ2-7,NA,NA,TGCGCCAGCAGCTCGAGTCCAAACTACGAGCAGTACTTC,CASSSSPNYEQYF